A single sample is the source of the 15 T cell receptor beta chains below, sequenced in a study of HIV-infected patients and healthy controls. Whole blood was used without fractionation, so all unsorted peripheral T cells were included. Reverse transcription used roughly 480 ng RNA and constant-region primers for alpha and beta. Using multiplexing indices, alpha and beta chain libraries were generated apart by chain-specific third strand synthesis. MiXCR was run by TCRdb on the 5' RACE reads, yielding one entry per CDR3 protein. The table shows 13,000 or so distinct CDR3 sequences, with about a tenth occurring only once. The sample consisted of blood. The origin of the receptors is an adult in good health.

This clonotype was found many times. The J gene is TRBJ2-1, the V gene TRBV20-1; D might be TRBD2 (5 bases). Trimming removed 6 bases from V and 4 bases from J, with 16 bases in between. Germline CDR1 and CDR2: DFQATT and SNEGSKA (reference sequence). CDR3 length equals 14 residues. CDR3 residues: CSAVAVGVYNEQFF. The CDR3 DNA follows: TGCAGTGCAGTAGCTGTGGGAGTGTACAATGAGCAGTTCTTC.

This sequence joins TRBV29-1 and TRBJ1-2, with D tentatively TRBD1 (5 bases). Trimming removed 4 bases from V and 3 bases from J, with 15 bases in between. The CDR3 spans 14 residues. The V gene's germline CDR1 is SQVTM and CDR2 ANQGSEA. The CDR3 sequence: CSVVTEDTHYGYTF. CDR3 coding DNA: TGCAGCGTTGTGACAGAAGACACCCACTATGGCTACACCTTC.

This clonotype is medium-sized in the sample. The rearrangement links TRBV7-2 to TRBJ2-7; 9 bases match TRBD1. CDR1 is SGHTA, CDR2 FQGNSA, per germline. There are 15 residues in the CDR3. J lost 2 bases, V lost 3 bases, and 5 bases had no gene match. The CDR3 reads CASSFPGQGTYEQYF. Here the CDR3 DNA reads TGTGCCAGCAGCTTTCCGGGACAGGGAACCTACGAGCAGTACTTC. Full variable domain (missing parts from reference TRBV7-2 and TRBJ2-7): GAGVSQSPSNKVTEKGKDVELRCDPISGHTALYWYRQSLGQGLEFLIYFQGNSAPDKSGLPSDRFSAERTGGSVSTLTIQRTQQEDSAVYLCASSFPGQGTYEQYFGPGTRLTVT.

By frequency in the sample, this clonotype is medium-sized. V is TRBV20-1 and J is TRBJ2-3; 11 bases line up with TRBD2. The V gene's germline CDR1 is DFQATT and CDR2 SNEGSKA (reference sequence). The CDR3 has 16 amino acids. The trim removed 3 bases at V and 4 bases at J, leaving 9 bases unmatched. CDR3: CSASAALAGVADTQYF. Here the CDR3 DNA reads TGCAGTGCTAGCGCAGCACTAGCGGGAGTTGCAGATACGCAGTATTTT.

In this sample, this clonotype is medium-sized. This chain joins TRBV2 and TRBJ2-3; D is unclear. The V gene lost 2 bases and the J gene lost 3 bases, with 6 bases spanning the gap. Germline V gene data show CDR1 as SNHLY and CDR2 as FYNNEI. This CDR3 comprises 13 residues. CDR3 residues: CASSESATDTQYF. As DNA, the CDR3 is TGTGCCAGCAGTGAAAGCGCTACAGATACGCAGTATTTT.

This clonotype is deemed medium-sized (0.01 to 0.1%). The gene calls are TRBV20-1 and TRBJ2-1; 10 bases map to TRBD2. The CDR3 totals 16 residues. V lost 0 bases and J lost 9; bases outside the gene matches: 11. The germline V gene encodes CDR1 DFQATT and CDR2 SNEGSKA (reference sequence). DNA for the CDR3: TGCAGTGCTAGAGATCGCCTAGCGGGAGAGTTCAGTGAGCAGTTCTTC. Its translation: CSARDRLAGEFSEQFF.

The V and J genes are TRBV20-1 and TRBJ2-7, with TRBD2 identical over 9 bases. In germline, CDR1 is DFQATT, CDR2 SNEGSKA (reference sequence). With 4 bases clipped from V and 3 bases from J, the junction kept 7 bases outside the gene matches. CDR3 size: 14 residues. The chain's CDR3 is CSATPPSGDYEQYF. The CDR3 DNA reads as TGCAGTGCTACTCCCCCTAGCGGGGACTACGAGCAGTACTTC.

This clonotype appeared many times. The gene calls are TRBV20-1 and TRBJ2-1, with 8 nucleotides matching TRBD2. The CDR3 runs 14 residues. Trimming took 1 base from V and 8 from J; bases not matched to a gene: 7. Germline loops: CDR1 DFQATT, CDR2 SNEGSKA (reference sequence). The CDR3 sequence: CSARVIAGSDEQFF. The DNA of the CDR3 is TGCAGTGCTAGAGTAATAGCGGGGTCCGATGAGCAGTTCTTC.

This chain connects TRBV20-1 to TRBJ2-1; 9 nucleotides agree with TRBD2. V lost 0 bases and J lost 1; bases outside the gene matches: 4. The germline CDR1 and CDR2 sequences are DFQATT and SNEGSKA (reference sequence). CDR3 size: 16 residues. CDR3 coding DNA: TGCAGTGCTAGAGATCTGCGGGAGGGGTCCTACAATGAGCAGTTCTTC. Translating gives CSARDLREGSYNEQFF.

This clonotype was seen repeatedly, ten times or more. This CDR3 is CASSLYSSGNPDTQYF. DNA of the CDR3: TGTGCCAGCAGCTTGTATTCTAGCGGGAACCCAGATACGCAGTATTTT. This chain connects TRBV5-5 to TRBJ2-3; TRBD2 aligns across 9 bases. Germline-derived CDR1 and CDR2 are SGHKS and YYEKEE (reference sequence). The CDR3 consists of 16 residues. The J segment lost 4 bases and the V segment lost 1 base, leaving 7 bases of the junction unmatched.

V usage is TRBV28 and J usage is TRBJ2-5; 8 bases agree with TRBD1. Trimming cost V 4 bases and J 2 bases; bases outside gene matches: 6. Germline loops: CDR1 MDHEN, CDR2 SYDVKM. The length of the CDR3 is 15 residues. As DNA, the CDR3 is TGTGCCAGCAGTTGGGCAGGGGGCCGACAAGAGACCCAGTACTTC. Protein: CASSWAGGRQETQYF.

This clonotype was seen repeatedly, ten times or more. The chain joins TRBV12-3 or TRBV12-4 to TRBJ2-1, with 9 bases that match TRBD1. This CDR3 contains 15 residues. Germline trimming cut 7 bases from V and 7 bases from J; bases unmatched to any gene: 11. The CDR3 DNA sequence: TGTGCCAGCATTACCGGACAGGGGTTCCTGAATGAGCAGTTCTTC. This codes for CASITGQGFLNEQFF.

The V and J genes are TRBV7-9 and TRBJ1-6, with 7 bases matching TRBD1. The V gene end was trimmed by 6 bases and the J gene end by 7 bases; junction bases not matched to a gene: 6. Germline-derived CDR1 and CDR2 are SEHNR and FQNEAQ (reference sequence). The CDR3 loop spans 14 amino acids. This CDR3 reads CASREGQPNSPLHF. CDR3 bases: TGTGCCAGCAGAGAGGGACAGCCAAATTCACCCCTCCACTTT. The entire variable domain, with the rest obtained from reference TRBV7-9 and TRBJ1-6, is as follows: DTGVSQNPRHKITKRGQNVTFRCDPISEHNRLYWYRQTLGQGPEFLTYFQNEAQLEKSRLLSDRFSAERPKGSFSTLEIQRTEQGDSAMYLCASREGQPNSPLHFGNGTRLTVT.

This clonotype was counted at least ten times. DNA of the CDR3: TGTGCCAGCAGCGGGCAGGGGAAGGAGACCCAGTACTTC. Translating it yields CASSGQGKETQYF. The V gene is TRBV5-4, the J gene TRBJ2-5; TRBD1 is a possible D gene (6 bases). The CDR3 totals 13 residues. The germline CDR1 and CDR2 sequences are SGHNT and YYREEE (reference sequence). Between the trimmed V and J ends, which lost 4 bases and 5 bases, there was a span of 12 bases.

The chain has TRBV19 and TRBJ1-1; no definite D call. This CDR3 comprises 14 residues. The ends were cut back, 4 bases at V and 0 bases at J, with 9 bases in the middle. Germline CDR1 and CDR2: LNHDA and SQIVND (reference sequence). CDR3 nucleotide sequence: TGTGCCAGTAGTAGCCCATGGTTGAACACTGAAGCTTTCTTT. It is translated as CASSSPWLNTEAFF. Full variable domain (remainder filled in from reference TRBV19 and TRBJ1-1): DGGITQSPKYLFRKEGQNVTLSCEQNLNHDAMYWYRQDPGQGLRLIYYSQIVNDFQKGDIAEGYSVSREKKESFPLTVTSAQKNPTAFYLCASSSPWLNTEAFFGQGTRLTVV.